Following are 8 T cell receptor beta chains from one sample sequenced in a study of glioma-infiltrating T cells. Amplification of TCR alpha and beta CDR3 regions from RNA used iRepertoire nested multiplex PCR. TCRdb ran MiXCR on the multiplex PCR reads and lists one entry per CDR3 protein. Among over 120,000 distinct CDR3 sequences listed, around 40% were seen once. Material for sequencing was glioma tissue, nonneoplastic brain tissue, or PBMCs (not recorded which). These receptors all stem from a human donor with low-grade glioma or glioblastoma, undergoing nonglioma brain surgery, or in good health (not recorded which).

This clonotype was recorded at least ten times. The chain uses TRBV6-1 and TRBJ2-7; maybe TRBD1 (6 bases). Germline V gene lookup returns CDR1 MNHNS and CDR2 SASEGT. Trimming removed 5 bases from V and 0 bases from J, with 17 bases in between. The CDR3 totals 16 residues. The CDR3 protein is CASSQHRTDLSYEQYF. DNA for the CDR3: TGTGCCAGCAGTCAACACCGGACAGACCTCTCCTACGAGCAGTACTTC.

The table lists this clonotype with a few counts. The germline gene is not matched at one end of the junction; a read error may be the cause. The chain carries TRBV7-9 and TRBJ2-3; D is unclear. The CDR3 spans 13 residues. The germline V gene encodes CDR1 SEHNR and CDR2 FQNEAQ (reference sequence). The CDR3 region is CASKATSTDTQYF. CDR3 coding DNA: TGTGCGAGCAAGGCAACTAGCACAGATACGCAGTATTTT.

This clonotype came up a few times. The rearrangement joins TRBV6-1 to TRBJ1-2, with D possibly matching TRBD1 (6 bases). The CDR3 loop spans 16 amino acids. Germline loops: CDR1 MNHNS, CDR2 SASEGT. The germline V and J ends were trimmed by 4 bases and 0 bases, with 15 bases remaining between them. The chain's CDR3 is CASSATGTPANYGYTF. The CDR3 DNA reads TGTGCCAGCAGTGCCACAGGGACCCCAGCTAACTATGGCTACACCTTC.

This clonotype was counted only a few times. The chain carries TRBV19 and TRBJ2-7; perhaps TRBD1 as D (6 bases). With 7 bases removed from V and 12 bases from J, the gap between germline ends came to 10 bases. Germline CDR1 LNHDA, CDR2 SQIVND (reference sequence). There are 9 residues in the CDR3. For the CDR3, the DNA is TGTGCCAGTATGCAGGGGCGGTACTTC. Protein product: CASMQGRYF.

This sequence joins TRBV27 and TRBJ2-7, with TRBD1 matching over 7 bases. The J segment lost 2 bases and the V segment lost 10 bases, leaving 5 bases of the junction unmatched. Germline CDR1 is MNHEY and CDR2 is SMNVEV (reference sequence). The CDR3 has 12 residues. Written as DNA, the CDR3 is TGTGCCACTCGGGACAGAACCTACGAGCAGTACTTC. Encoded protein: CATRDRTYEQYF.

The chain links TRBV7-9 to TRBJ2-7; 11 nucleotides agree with TRBD2. The CDR3 consists of 15 residues. V lost 4 bases, J lost 6 bases, and 8 bases stayed unmatched. Germline lookup yields CDR1 SEHNR and CDR2 FQNEAQ (reference sequence). CDR3 residues: CASSSGLAGPFEQYF. CDR3 DNA sequence: TGTGCCAGCAGCTCAGGACTAGCGGGCCCCTTCGAGCAGTACTTC.

This clonotype was observed a handful of times. The chain carries TRBV20-1 and TRBJ1-1, with D possibly matching TRBD1 (5 bases). There are 14 residues in the CDR3. The germline gives CDR1 DFQATT, CDR2 SNEGSKA (reference sequence). Trimming cost V 0 bases and J 9 bases, with 17 bases left between them. The DNA for the CDR3 is TGCAGTGCTAGAGAATTAACGACAGAACGAAAAGCTTTCTTT. Translated: CSARELTTERKAFF.

This clonotype was observed a few times. The gene calls are TRBV6-1 and TRBJ2-2; 7 bases map to TRBD2. From germline, CDR1 is MNHNS and CDR2 SASEGT. The V gene end was trimmed by 10 bases and the J gene end by 3 bases; junction bases not matched to a gene: 8. The CDR3 runs 14 residues. The CDR3 reads CATSTGGYTGELFF. The CDR3 DNA is TGTGCCACTTCGACGGGAGGATACACCGGGGAGCTGTTTTTT.